This TCR beta chain was obtained from a study of OX40 agonist ivuxolimab in advanced cancers. Profiled with immunoSEQ multiplex PCR; TCRdb holds only in-frame clones, not every one. The repertoire holds 20,000 to 25,000 clones, with more than 75% as singletons. Findings and caveats of the study: Several nonresponders also turned out to have low normalized T-cell clonal expansion. Expanded clones belonging to CD8+ T cells outnumbered, on average, those of CD4+.

Trimming stripped 7 bases from V and 3 bases from J, with 14 bases between. Germline V gene data show CDR1 as MNHNS and CDR2 as SASEGT. The CDR3 sequence is 14 residues long. To note about this clone: Its specificity is unknown.

The clonotype was recovered from an adult with an advanced solid tumor such as melanoma, head and neck, liver or kidney cancer. The sample in question was CD4+ or CD8+ T cells sorted from blood, obtained in a trial of the OX40 agonist ivuxolimab. The J gene is TRBJ2-3, the V gene TRBV6-1; no firm D call. The CDR3 here is CASTQQVRTDTQYF. The CDR3 nucleotides are TGTGCCAGCACTCAGCAGGTTCGGACAGATACGCAGTATTTT.